The 21 T cell receptor beta chains given below trace back to one sample, sequenced in a study of blood T cell repertoires in COVID-19. Some clones are missing from TCRdb's copy, which holds only in-frame ones; the method was immunoSEQ multiplex PCR. The data hold around 300,000 clones, with 80% to 90% observed a single time. The sample consisted of PBMCs or T cells enriched from blood (not recorded which). These receptors were obtained from a woman under 40 who had recovered from COVID-19.

The chain joins TRBV28 to TRBJ2-5; possible D gene TRBD1, 6 bases. This CDR3 comprises 16 residues. Germline V gives CDR1 MDHEN, CDR2 SYDVKM. Deletions cut 3 bases from V and 1 base from J, with 15 bases between. Here the CDR3 DNA reads TGTGCCAGCAGTTTTTGGGCAGGGGTGGCCCAAGAGACCCAGTACTTC. Translated: CASSFWAGVAQETQYF.

The rearrangement links TRBV7-9 to TRBJ2-5, with 12 bases fitting TRBD2. The J segment lost 4 bases and the V segment lost 4 bases, leaving 10 bases of the junction unmatched. This CDR3 has 17 amino acids. The V gene's germline CDR1 is SEHNR and CDR2 FQNEAQ (reference sequence). The CDR3, as DNA: TGTGCCAGCAGCTCCTCCTTGACTAGCGGGGGCTCAGAGACCCAGTACTTC. This gives the protein CASSSSLTSGGSETQYF.

The chain has TRBV2 and TRBJ1-1; 10 nucleotides agree with TRBD1. The CDR3 loop spans 16 amino acids. The germline gives CDR1 SNHLY, CDR2 FYNNEI. Trimming removed 8 bases from V and 5 bases from J; junction bases left unmatched: 14. CDR3 amino acids: CASGVPGQGSMTEAFF. The CDR3 DNA reads as TGTGCCAGCGGAGTCCCGGGACAGGGGTCGATGACTGAAGCTTTCTTT.

V usage is TRBV21-1 and J usage is TRBJ1-5; the table assigns TRBD1, which was not confirmed against the DNA. TRBV21-1 represents a pseudogene. This CDR3 is 15 amino acids long. This CDR3 reads CASEGQDRCNQPQHF. The CDR3 nucleotides are TGTGCCAGCGAGGGACAGGATCGTTGCAATCAGCCCCAGCATTTT.

A remark on this clone: Germline is not matched at one junction end, which may reflect a read error. The CDR3 spells CASSQAGGHYGYTF. The CDR3, as DNA: TGTGCCAGCAGTCAAGCGGGGGGCCACTATGGCTACACCTTC. This chain links TRBV3-1 (or the pseudogene TRBV3-2) with TRBJ1-2; D is perhaps TRBD1 (6 bases). The CDR3 consists of 14 residues. Germline CDR1 and CDR2: LGHDT and YNNKEL (reference sequence).

V and J are TRBV28 and TRBJ2-4; D might be TRBD1 (5 bases). V was pared by 7 bases and J by 5 bases, with 12 bases between. The CDR3 consists of 13 residues. Germline loops: CDR1 MDHEN, CDR2 SYDVKM. The CDR3 sequence is CASTPGRENIQYF. The DNA for the CDR3 is TGTGCCAGCACCCCTGGCAGGGAAAACATTCAGTACTTC.

The rearrangement uses TRBV7-9 and TRBJ1-3; TRBD1 aligns across 10 bases. The V segment lost 2 bases and the J segment 0 bases; nucleotides outside the gene matches: 4. The CDR3 runs to 17 residues. CDR1 and CDR2 from the germline V gene are SEHNR and FQNEAQ (reference sequence). The CDR3 loop is CASSLRTGGNSGNTIYF. The DNA for the CDR3 is TGTGCCAGCAGCTTACGGACAGGGGGAAACTCTGGAAACACCATATATTTT.

In this sample, this clone turned up once. This sequence joins TRBV7-2 and TRBJ2-1; 8 bases are shared with TRBD1. V was clipped by 1 base and J by 5 bases; unmatched bases: 10. CDR3 length: 17 residues. The germline gives CDR1 SGHTA, CDR2 FQGNSA. Here the CDR3 reads CASSLDPGQGANNEQFF. The CDR3 nucleotides read TGTGCCAGCAGCTTAGATCCCGGACAGGGCGCCAACAATGAGCAGTTCTTC.

The chain has TRBV4-1 and TRBJ2-7; D remains unclear. The germline gives CDR1 MGHRA, CDR2 YSYEKL. CDR3 length: 14 residues. V dropped 2 bases and J dropped 2 bases, with 10 bases sitting between them. The CDR3 sequence: CASSQRLATYEQYF. The CDR3 DNA reads TGCGCCAGCAGCCAAAGACTTGCGACCTACGAGCAGTACTTC.

V and J are TRBV5-6 and TRBJ2-1; a weak D match, TRBD2 (6 bases). This CDR3 has 19 amino acids. Germline lookup yields CDR1 SGHDT and CDR2 YYEEEE. With 1 base removed from V and 0 bases from J, the gap between germline ends came to 20 bases. The CDR3 region is CASSLLSGVADSSYNEQFF. As DNA, the CDR3 is TGTGCCAGCAGCTTGCTCTCCGGAGTAGCGGATAGCTCCTACAATGAGCAGTTCTTC.

V and J are TRBV3-1 (or the pseudogene TRBV3-2) and TRBJ1-1; weak D call: TRBD1 (6 bases). Germline-derived CDR1 and CDR2 are LGHDT and YNNKEL (reference sequence). The CDR3 totals 16 residues. V was trimmed by 3 bases and J by 0 bases, leaving 14 bases between them. The CDR3 sequence: CASSHPQGGLNTEAFF. CDR3 nucleotides: TGTGCCAGCAGCCATCCACAGGGCGGGCTGAACACTGAAGCTTTCTTT.

The chain recombines TRBV4-3 with TRBJ2-2, with 10 bases that match TRBD2. CDR3 length: 16 amino acids. After removal of 2 bases from V and 3 bases from J, the junction contained 3 bases not matched to a gene. Germline V lookup: CDR1 LGHNA, CDR2 YSLEER. Here the CDR3 reads CASSQQTSGYTGELFF. CDR3 coding DNA: TGCGCCAGCAGCCAACAGACTAGCGGGTACACCGGGGAGCTGTTTTTT.

V usage is TRBV4-1 and J usage is TRBJ2-5; possible D gene TRBD2, 5 bases. CDR1 is MGHRA and CDR2 is YSYEKL in the germline V gene. This CDR3 region has 15 residues. V was cut by 0 bases and J by 7 bases, with 15 bases left in between. CDR3 sequence: CASSQEEGSVRTQYF. CDR3 nucleotide sequence: TGCGCCAGCAGCCAAGAAGAGGGTAGCGTCCGGACCCAGTACTTC.

J is TRBJ2-7 and V is TRBV7-2; 8 bases line up with TRBD2. The CDR3 covers 14 residues. CDR1 is SGHTA and CDR2 is FQGNSA in the germline V gene. With V trimmed by 2 bases and J by 6 bases, 6 bases remained unmatched. Written as DNA, the CDR3 is TGTGCCAGCAGCTTATCCCCCGGGACTAGCGAGCAGTACTTC. It codes for CASSLSPGTSEQYF.

The chain links TRBV30 to TRBJ1-3; 10 bases match TRBD1. The V gene's germline CDR1 is GTSNPN and CDR2 SVGIG (reference sequence). The CDR3 covers 16 residues. V shed 3 bases and J 4 bases; nucleotides not matched to a gene: 9. CDR3 region: CAWSQGTGVPGNTIYF. The CDR3 DNA is TGTGCCTGGAGCCAAGGGACAGGGGTCCCAGGAAACACCATATATTTT.

In this sample, this clone turned up a few times. The CDR3 sequence: CASSLNSGTEAFF. As DNA, the CDR3 is TGTGCCAGCAGCTTGAATTCCGGGACTGAAGCTTTCTTT. This chain connects TRBV11-2 to TRBJ1-1; D is undetermined. V lost 3 bases and J lost 5, with 10 bases in between. This CDR3 is 13 amino acids long. Per germline, CDR1 SGHAT and CDR2 FQNNGV.

The rearrangement uses TRBV6-4 and TRBJ1-1; TRBD1 might be the D (6 bases). The CDR3 extends over 15 amino acids. V was cut by 6 bases and J by 0 bases, with 14 bases left in between. The germline V gene has CDR1 MRHNA and CDR2 SNTAGT. The CDR3 spells CASSHRAPMNTEAFF. CDR3 sequence (DNA): TGTGCCAGCAGCCACAGGGCCCCCATGAACACTGAAGCTTTCTTT.

The chain carries TRBV7-2 and TRBJ2-2; TRBD1 might be the D (7 bases). The V and J ends lost 3 bases and 2 bases respectively, with 13 bases between them. Germline-derived CDR1 and CDR2 are SGHTA and FQGNSA. This CDR3 spans 16 amino acids. CDR3 DNA sequence: TGTGCCAGCAGCTTCCCAGGGGGGCCTAACACCGGGGAGCTGTTTTTT. This sequence encodes CASSFPGGPNTGELFF.

This chain connects TRBV19 to TRBJ2-1; D is uncertain. CDR3 length: 12 residues. CDR1 and CDR2 (germline): LNHDA, SQIVND (reference sequence). Trimming cost V 1 base and J 6 bases, with 4 bases left between them. CDR3 coding DNA: TGTGCCAGTAGTATAGGCGTCAATGAGCAGTTCTTC. This encodes CASSIGVNEQFF. The variable domain in full, with the rest retrieved from reference TRBV19 and TRBJ2-1, is DGGITQSPKYLFRKEGQNVTLSCEQNLNHDAMYWYRQDPGQGLRLIYYSQIVNDFQKGDIAEGYSVSREKKESFPLTVTSAQKNPTAFYLCASSIGVNEQFFGPGTRLTVL.

This clone was found a few times. This specimen includes other DNA sequences encoding the same CDR3. The CDR3, as DNA: TGTGCCAGCAGTTTAGGAGCCGACTATGGCTACACCTTC. This sequence encodes CASSLGADYGYTF. The rearrangement links TRBV12-3 or TRBV12-4 to TRBJ1-2; D gene unclear. This CDR3 has 13 amino acids. Trimming removed 1 base at V and 3 bases at J, with 6 bases between.

This clone was recorded many times. The germline gene is not matched at one end of the junction; a read error may be the cause. J is TRBJ1-1 and V is TRBV18; D unresolved. Per germline, CDR1 KGHSH and CDR2 LQKENI. The CDR3 contains 13 residues. As DNA, the CDR3 is TGTGCCAGCACACCCATGACGGGCACTGAAGCTTTCTTT. Translation: CASTPMTGTEAFF. Full variable domain (rest looked up from reference TRBV18 and TRBJ1-1): NAGVMQNPRHLVRRRGQEARLRCSPMKGHSHVYWYRQLPEEGLKFMVYLQKENIIDESGMPKERFSAEFPKEGPSILRIQQVVRGDSAAYFCASTPMTGTEAFFGQGTRLTVV.